The TCR beta chain described here comes from a study of blood T cell repertoires in COVID-19. Overall study: Both acute and convalescent COVID-19 samples were obtained from the United States, Italy and Spain.

As processed by the authors: Estimation of nucleated cell counts relied on the amplification of reference gene primers. Clones were sequenced by immunoSEQ multiplex PCR, and TCRdb holds only the in-frame ones, with some missing. From that table come the V and J calls and clone size; the DNA was used to work out D and trimming. The repertoire consists of about 330,000 clones, with 87% occurring once and the leading ten covering over 4%. There are a few counts of this clone. Donors of Cohort 3 who recovered were those that had two negative PCRs, clearance, or symptom resolution. The length of the CDR3 is 12 residues.

This TCR derives from a woman aged 30 to 39 who had recovered from COVID-19. The chain is built from TRBV7-5 and TRBJ2-7; TRBD1, the D gene given by the table, was not confirmed from the DNA. TRBV7-5 is described as a pseudogene. The specimen sequenced was PBMCs or T cells enriched from blood (not recorded which). This chain's CDR3 is CVRSQPGQGTYF. The CDR3 bases are TGTGTCAGAAGCCAGCCGGGACAGGGGACGTACTTC.